The following is a T cell receptor beta chain sequence with its context. Germline lookup yields CDR1 SGHRS and CDR2 YFSETQ. V shed 3 bases, J shed 3 bases, and the junction held 6 bases outside the gene matches. This CDR3 contains 15 residues. The sample comes from a study of blood T cell repertoires in COVID-19. The method was immunoSEQ multiplex PCR; TCRdb's version includes in-frame clones alone and lacks a portion of them. The sample shows about 260,000 clones, approximately 89% of them seen only once. The participants were between roughly 18 and 100 years old and came from 24 US areas. Contact with a PCR-confirmed or clinician-diagnosed COVID-19 case occurred within 2 weeks of entry.

The TCR sequence derives from a woman aged 40 to 49 who had been exposed to COVID-19. V gene TRBV5-1 combines with J gene TRBJ2-3, with 8 bases fitting TRBD1. Sequencing was carried out using PBMCs or T cells enriched from blood (not recorded which). The CDR3 region is CASSSGQERTDTQYF. In nucleotides, the CDR3 is TGCGCCAGCAGCTCGGGACAGGAGCGGACAGATACGCAGTATTTT.